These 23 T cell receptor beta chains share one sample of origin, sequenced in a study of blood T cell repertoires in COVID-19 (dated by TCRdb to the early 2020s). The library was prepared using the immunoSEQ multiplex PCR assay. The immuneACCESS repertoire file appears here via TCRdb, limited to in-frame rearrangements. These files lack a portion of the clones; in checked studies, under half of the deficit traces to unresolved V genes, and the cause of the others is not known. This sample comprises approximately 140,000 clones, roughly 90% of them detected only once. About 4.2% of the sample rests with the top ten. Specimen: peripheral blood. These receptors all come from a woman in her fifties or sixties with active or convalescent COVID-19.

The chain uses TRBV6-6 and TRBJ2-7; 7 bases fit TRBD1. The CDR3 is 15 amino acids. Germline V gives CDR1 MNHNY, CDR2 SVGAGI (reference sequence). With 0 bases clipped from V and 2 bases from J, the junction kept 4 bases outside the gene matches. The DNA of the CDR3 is TGTGCCAGCAGTTACTCGATACAGGGGACCTACGAGCAGTACTTC. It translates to CASSYSIQGTYEQYF.

CDR3 amino acids: CASSTELRGANYGYTF. CDR3 bases: TGCGCCAGCAGCACAGAACTCAGGGGCGCCAACTATGGCTACACCTTC. The chain links TRBV4-3 to TRBJ1-2, with a tentative D call TRBD1 (6 bases). The germline V gene has CDR1 LGHNA and CDR2 YSLEER. V dropped 5 bases and J dropped 2 bases, with 18 bases sitting between them. This CDR3 has 16 amino acids.

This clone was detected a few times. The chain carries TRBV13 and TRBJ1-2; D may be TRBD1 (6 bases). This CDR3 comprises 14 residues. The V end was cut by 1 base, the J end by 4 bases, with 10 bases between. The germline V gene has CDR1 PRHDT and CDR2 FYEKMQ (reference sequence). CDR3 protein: CASSLEPGVYGYTF. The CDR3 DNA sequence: TGTGCCAGCAGCTTAGAGCCAGGGGTCTATGGCTACACCTTC.

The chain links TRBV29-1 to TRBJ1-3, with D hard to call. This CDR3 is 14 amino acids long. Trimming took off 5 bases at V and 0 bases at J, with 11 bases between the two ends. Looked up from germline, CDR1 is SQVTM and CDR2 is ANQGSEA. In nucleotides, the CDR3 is TGCAGCGTTTTTACGGGTTACTCTGGAAACACCATATATTTT. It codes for CSVFTGYSGNTIYF.

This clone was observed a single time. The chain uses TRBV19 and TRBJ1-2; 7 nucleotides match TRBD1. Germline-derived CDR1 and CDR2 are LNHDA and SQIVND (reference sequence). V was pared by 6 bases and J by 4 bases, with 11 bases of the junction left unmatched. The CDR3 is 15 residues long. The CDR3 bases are TGTGCCAGTAGCCGGGGGACAGACGTATTCTATGGCTACACCTTC. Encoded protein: CASSRGTDVFYGYTF.

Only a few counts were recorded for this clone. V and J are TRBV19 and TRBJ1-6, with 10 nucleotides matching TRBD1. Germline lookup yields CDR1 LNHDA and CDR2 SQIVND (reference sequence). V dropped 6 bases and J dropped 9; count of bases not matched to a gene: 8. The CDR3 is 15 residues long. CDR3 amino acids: CASSTDRGSGSPLHF. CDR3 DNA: TGTGCCAGTAGCACGGACAGGGGGTCAGGTTCACCCCTCCACTTT.

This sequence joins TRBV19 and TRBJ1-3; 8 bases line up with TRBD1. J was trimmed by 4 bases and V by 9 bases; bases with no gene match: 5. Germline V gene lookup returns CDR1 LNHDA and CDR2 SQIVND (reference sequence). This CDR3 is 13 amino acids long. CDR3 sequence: CASRTGSGNTIYF. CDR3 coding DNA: TGTGCCAGCAGGACAGGGAGCGGAAACACCATATATTTT.

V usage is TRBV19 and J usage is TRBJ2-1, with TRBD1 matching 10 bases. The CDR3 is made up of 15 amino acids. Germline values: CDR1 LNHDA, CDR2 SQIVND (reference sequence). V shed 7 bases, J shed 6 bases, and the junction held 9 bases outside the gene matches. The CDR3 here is CASTIMGTGVNEQFF. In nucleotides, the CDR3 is TGTGCCAGTACTATTATGGGGACAGGGGTCAATGAGCAGTTCTTC. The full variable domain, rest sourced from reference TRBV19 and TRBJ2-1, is DGGITQSPKYLFRKEGQNVTLSCEQNLNHDAMYWYRQDPGQGLRLIYYSQIVNDFQKGDIAEGYSVSREKKESFPLTVTSAQKNPTAFYLCASTIMGTGVNEQFFGPGTRLTVL.

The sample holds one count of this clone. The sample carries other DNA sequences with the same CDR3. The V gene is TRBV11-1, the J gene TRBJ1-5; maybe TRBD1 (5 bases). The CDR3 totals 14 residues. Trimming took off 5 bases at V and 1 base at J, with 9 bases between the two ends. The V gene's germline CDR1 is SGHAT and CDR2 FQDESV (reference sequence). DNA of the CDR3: TGTGCCAGCAGCCCCGGGGGAAGCAATCAGCCCCAGCATTTT. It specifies CASSPGGSNQPQHF.

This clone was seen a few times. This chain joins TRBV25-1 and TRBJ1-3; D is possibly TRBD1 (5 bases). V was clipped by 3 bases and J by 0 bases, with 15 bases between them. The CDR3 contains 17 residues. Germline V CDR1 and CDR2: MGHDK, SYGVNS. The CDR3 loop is CASSDPRGFYSGNTIYF. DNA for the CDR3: TGTGCCAGCAGTGACCCTAGGGGTTTCTACTCTGGAAACACCATATATTTT.

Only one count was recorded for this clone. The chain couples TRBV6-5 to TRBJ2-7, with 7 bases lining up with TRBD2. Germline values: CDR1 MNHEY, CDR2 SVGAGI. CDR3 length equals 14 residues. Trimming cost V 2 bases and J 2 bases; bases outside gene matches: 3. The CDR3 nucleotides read TGTGCCAGCAGTTACGGGGGGGGAACCTACGAGCAGTACTTC. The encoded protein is CASSYGGGTYEQYF.

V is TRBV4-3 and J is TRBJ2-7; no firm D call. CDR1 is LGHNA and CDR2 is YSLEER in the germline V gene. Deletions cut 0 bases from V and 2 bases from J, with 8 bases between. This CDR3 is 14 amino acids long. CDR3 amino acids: CASSQEYSTYEQYF. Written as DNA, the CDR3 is TGCGCCAGCAGCCAAGAGTACAGTACCTACGAGCAGTACTTC.

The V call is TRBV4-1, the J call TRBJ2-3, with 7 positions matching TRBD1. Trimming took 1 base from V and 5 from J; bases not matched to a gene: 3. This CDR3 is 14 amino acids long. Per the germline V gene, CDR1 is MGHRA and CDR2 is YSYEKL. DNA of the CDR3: TGCGCCAGCAGCCAAGGGACAGGCAGAGATACGCAGTATTTT. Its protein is CASSQGTGRDTQYF.

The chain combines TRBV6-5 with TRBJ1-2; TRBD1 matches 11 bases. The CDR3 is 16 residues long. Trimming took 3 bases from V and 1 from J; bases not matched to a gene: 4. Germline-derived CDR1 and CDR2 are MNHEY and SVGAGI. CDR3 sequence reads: CASSYTGTGGNYGYTF. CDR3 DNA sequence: TGTGCCAGCAGTTATACCGGGACAGGGGGTAACTATGGCTACACCTTC.

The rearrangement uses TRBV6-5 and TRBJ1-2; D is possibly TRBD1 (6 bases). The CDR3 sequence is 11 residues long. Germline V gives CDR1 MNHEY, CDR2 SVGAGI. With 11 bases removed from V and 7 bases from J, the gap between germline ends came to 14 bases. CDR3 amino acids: CARAGGFGYTF. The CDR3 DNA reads TGTGCCCGCGCGGGGGGCTTTGGCTACACCTTC.

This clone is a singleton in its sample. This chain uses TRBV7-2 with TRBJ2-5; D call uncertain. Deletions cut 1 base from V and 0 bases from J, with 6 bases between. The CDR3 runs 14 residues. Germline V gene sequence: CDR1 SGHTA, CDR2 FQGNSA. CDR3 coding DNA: TGTGCCAGCAGCTTAGTTGCGTACCAAGAGACCCAGTACTTC. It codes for CASSLVAYQETQYF.

The CDR3 region is CSVGTGVGGYTF. The CDR3 DNA follows: TGCAGCGTTGGTACAGGGGTAGGAGGCTACACCTTC. The chain joins TRBV29-1 to TRBJ1-2, with TRBD1 identical over 7 bases. CDR3 length: 12 residues. Per the germline V gene, CDR1 is SQVTM and CDR2 is ANQGSEA. V lost 4 bases, J lost 8 bases, and 7 bases stayed unmatched.

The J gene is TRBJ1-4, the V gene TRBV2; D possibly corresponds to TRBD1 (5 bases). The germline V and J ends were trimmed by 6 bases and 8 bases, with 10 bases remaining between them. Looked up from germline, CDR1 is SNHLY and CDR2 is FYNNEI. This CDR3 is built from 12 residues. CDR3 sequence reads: CASSPQGEKLFF. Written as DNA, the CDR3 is TGTGCCAGCAGCCCTCAGGGAGAAAAACTGTTTTTT.

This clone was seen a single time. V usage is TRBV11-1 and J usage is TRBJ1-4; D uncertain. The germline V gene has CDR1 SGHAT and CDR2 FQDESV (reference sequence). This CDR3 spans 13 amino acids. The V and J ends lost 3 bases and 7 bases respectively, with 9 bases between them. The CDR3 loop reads CASSLEPREKLFF. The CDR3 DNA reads TGTGCCAGCAGCTTGGAGCCTCGTGAAAAACTGTTTTTT.

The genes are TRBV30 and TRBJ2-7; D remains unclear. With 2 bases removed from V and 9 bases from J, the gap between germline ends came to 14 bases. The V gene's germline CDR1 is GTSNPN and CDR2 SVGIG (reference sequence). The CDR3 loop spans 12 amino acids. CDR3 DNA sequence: TGTGCCTGGAGTCCTCCGCAATCCAGGCAGTACTTC. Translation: CAWSPPQSRQYF.

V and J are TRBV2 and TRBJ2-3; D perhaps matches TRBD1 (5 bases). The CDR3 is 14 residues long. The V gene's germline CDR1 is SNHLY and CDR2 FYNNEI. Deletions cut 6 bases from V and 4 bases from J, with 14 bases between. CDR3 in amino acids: CASSTQGFSDTQYF. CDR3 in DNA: TGTGCCAGCAGCACCCAGGGATTCTCAGATACGCAGTATTTT.

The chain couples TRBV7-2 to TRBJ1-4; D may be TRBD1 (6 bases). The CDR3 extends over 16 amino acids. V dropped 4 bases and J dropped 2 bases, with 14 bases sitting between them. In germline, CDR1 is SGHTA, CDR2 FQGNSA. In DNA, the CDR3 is TGTGCCAGCAGCTGGCTCTCAGGGGTTACTAATGAAAAACTGTTTTTT. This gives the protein CASSWLSGVTNEKLFF.

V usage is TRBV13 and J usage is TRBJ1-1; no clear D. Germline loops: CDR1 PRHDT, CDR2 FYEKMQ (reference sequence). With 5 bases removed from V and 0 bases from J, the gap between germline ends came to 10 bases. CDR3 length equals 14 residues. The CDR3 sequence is CASSRGLLNTEAFF. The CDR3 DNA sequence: TGTGCCAGCAGCCGAGGGCTCTTGAACACTGAAGCTTTCTTT.